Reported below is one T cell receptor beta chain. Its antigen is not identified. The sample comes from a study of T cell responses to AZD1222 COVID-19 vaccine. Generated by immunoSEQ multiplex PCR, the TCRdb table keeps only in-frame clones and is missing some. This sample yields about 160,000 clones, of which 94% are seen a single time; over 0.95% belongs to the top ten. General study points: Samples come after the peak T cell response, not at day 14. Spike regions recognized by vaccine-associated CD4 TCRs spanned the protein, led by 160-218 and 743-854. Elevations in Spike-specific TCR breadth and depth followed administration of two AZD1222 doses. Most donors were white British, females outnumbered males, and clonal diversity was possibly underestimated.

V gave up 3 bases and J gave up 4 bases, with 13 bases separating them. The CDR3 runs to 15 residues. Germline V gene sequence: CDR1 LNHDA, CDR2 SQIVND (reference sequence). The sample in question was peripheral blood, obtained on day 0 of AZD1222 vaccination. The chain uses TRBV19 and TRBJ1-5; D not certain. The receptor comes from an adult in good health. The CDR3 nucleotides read TGTGCCAGTAGTATTTCCCCGGACGGGAATCAGCCCCAGCATTTT. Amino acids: CASSISPDGNQPQHF. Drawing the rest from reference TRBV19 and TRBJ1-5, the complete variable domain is DGGITQSPKYLFRKEGQNVTLSCEQNLNHDAMYWYRQDPGQGLRLIYYSQIVNDFQKGDIAEGYSVSREKKESFPLTVTSAQKNPTAFYLCASSISPDGNQPQHFGDGTRLSIL.